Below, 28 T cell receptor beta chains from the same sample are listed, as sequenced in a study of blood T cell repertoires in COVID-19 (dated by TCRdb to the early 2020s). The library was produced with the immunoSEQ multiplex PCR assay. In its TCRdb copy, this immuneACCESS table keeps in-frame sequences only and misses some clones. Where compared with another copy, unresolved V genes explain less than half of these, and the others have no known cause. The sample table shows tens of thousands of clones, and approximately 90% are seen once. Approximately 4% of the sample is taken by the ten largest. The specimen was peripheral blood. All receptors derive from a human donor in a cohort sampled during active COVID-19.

The CDR3 reads CASSLTGDTEAFF. The CDR3, as DNA: TGCGCCAGCAGCTTGACAGGGGACACTGAAGCTTTCTTT. The chain employs TRBV5-1 and TRBJ1-1; TRBD1 agrees at 7 bases. J gave up 3 bases and V 1 base, and 0 bases lay outside the gene matches. The CDR3 covers 13 residues. The germline gives CDR1 SGHRS, CDR2 YFSETQ.

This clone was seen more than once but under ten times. DNA of the CDR3: TGTGCCAGCAGTGAACTAGCGGGAGCAGCCCCAGATACGCAGTATTTT. It encodes CASSELAGAAPDTQYF. The chain carries TRBV6-4 and TRBJ2-3; 11 nucleotides align to TRBD2. Germline values: CDR1 MRHNA, CDR2 SNTAGT. The trim removed 3 bases at V and 4 bases at J, leaving 6 bases unmatched. This CDR3 spans 16 amino acids.

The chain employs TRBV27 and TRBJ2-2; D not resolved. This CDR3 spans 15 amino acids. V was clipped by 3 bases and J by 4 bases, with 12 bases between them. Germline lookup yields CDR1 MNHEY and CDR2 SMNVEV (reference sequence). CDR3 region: CASSFWSVITGELFF. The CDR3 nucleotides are TGTGCCAGCAGTTTCTGGTCGGTAATCACCGGGGAGCTGTTTTTT.

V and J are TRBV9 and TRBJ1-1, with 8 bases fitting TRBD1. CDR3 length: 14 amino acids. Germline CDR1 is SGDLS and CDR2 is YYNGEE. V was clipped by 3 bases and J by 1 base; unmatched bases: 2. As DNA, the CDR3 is TGTGCCAGCAGCGGAGGGACAGGGAACACTGAAGCTTTCTTT. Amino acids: CASSGGTGNTEAFF.

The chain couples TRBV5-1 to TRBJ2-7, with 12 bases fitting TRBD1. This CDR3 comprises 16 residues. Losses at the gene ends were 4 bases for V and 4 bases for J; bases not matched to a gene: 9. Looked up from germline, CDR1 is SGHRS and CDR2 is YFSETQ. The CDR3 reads CASSERPGQGAYEQYF. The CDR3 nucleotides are TGCGCCAGCAGCGAAAGGCCGGGACAGGGGGCTTACGAGCAGTACTTC. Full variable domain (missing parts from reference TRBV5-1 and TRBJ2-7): KAGVTQTPRYLIKTRGQQVTLSCSPISGHRSVSWYQQTPGQGLQFLFEYFSETQRNKGNFPGRFSGRQFSNSRSEMNVSTLELGDSALYLCASSERPGQGAYEQYFGPGTRLTVT.

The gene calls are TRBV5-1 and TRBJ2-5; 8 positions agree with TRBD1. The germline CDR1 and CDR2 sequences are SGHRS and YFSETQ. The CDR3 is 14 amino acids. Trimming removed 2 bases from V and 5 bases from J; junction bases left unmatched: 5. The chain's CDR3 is CASSFGQGRETQYF. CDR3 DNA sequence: TGCGCCAGCAGCTTTGGACAGGGACGCGAGACCCAGTACTTC.

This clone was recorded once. This CDR3 reads CASSEPGTPSDEQYF. Here the CDR3 DNA reads TGTGCCAGCAGTGAACCCGGGACACCGTCCGACGAGCAGTACTTC. The chain uses TRBV6-1 and TRBJ2-7; D might be TRBD1 (6 bases). V was cut by 2 bases and J by 5 bases, with 16 bases left in between. Germline lookup yields CDR1 MNHNS and CDR2 SASEGT. The CDR3 is 15 residues long.

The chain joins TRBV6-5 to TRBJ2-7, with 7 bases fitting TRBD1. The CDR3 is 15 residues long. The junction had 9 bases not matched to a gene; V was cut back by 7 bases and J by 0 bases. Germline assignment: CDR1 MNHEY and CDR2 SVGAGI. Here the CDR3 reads CASKLSRDSSYEQYF. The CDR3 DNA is TGTGCCAGCAAGCTTAGTCGGGACAGCTCCTACGAGCAGTACTTC.

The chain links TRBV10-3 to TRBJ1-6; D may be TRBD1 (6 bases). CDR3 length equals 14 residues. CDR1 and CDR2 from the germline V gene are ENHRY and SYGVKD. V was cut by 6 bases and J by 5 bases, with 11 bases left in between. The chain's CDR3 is CAIREGHNNSPLHF. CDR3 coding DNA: TGTGCCATCAGGGAGGGACATAATAATTCACCCCTCCACTTT.

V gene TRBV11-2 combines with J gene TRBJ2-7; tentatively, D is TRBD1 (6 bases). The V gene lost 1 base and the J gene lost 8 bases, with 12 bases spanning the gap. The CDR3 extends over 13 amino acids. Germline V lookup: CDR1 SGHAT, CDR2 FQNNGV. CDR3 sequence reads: CASSLVPQGKQYF. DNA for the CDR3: TGTGCCAGCAGCTTAGTCCCTCAGGGGAAGCAGTACTTC.

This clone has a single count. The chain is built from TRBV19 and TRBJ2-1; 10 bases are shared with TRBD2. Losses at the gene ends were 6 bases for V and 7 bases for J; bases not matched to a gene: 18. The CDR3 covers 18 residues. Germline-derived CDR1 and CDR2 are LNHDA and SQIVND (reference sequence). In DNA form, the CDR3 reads TGTGCCAGTAGGCGGCTAGCGGGAGTAATCGGCATGGGGAATGAGCAGTTCTTC. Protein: CASRRLAGVIGMGNEQFF.

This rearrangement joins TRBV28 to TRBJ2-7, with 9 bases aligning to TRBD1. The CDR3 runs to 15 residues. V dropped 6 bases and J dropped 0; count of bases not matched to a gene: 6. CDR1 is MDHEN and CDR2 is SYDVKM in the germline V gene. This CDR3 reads CASSSPGQGSYEQYF. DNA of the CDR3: TGTGCCAGCAGCTCCCCGGGACAGGGCTCCTACGAGCAGTACTTC.

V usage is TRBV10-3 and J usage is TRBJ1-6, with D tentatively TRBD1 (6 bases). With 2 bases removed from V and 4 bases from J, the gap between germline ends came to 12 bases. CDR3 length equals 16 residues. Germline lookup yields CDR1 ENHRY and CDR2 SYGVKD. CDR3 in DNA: TGTGCCATCAGTGAGAATGGACAGAGTTATAATTCACCCCTCCACTTT. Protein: CAISENGQSYNSPLHF.

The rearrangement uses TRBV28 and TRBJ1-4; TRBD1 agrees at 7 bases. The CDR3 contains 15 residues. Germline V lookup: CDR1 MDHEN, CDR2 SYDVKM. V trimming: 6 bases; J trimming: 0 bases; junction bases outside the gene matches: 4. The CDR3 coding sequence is TGTGCCAGCAGGACAGGGTCGGCAACTAATGAAAAACTGTTTTTT. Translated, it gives CASRTGSATNEKLFF.

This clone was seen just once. In DNA form, the CDR3 reads TGTGCCAGCAGCGTAGCAGGGGGAACCTACAATGAGCAGTTCTTC. Translation gives CASSVAGGTYNEQFF. The J gene is TRBJ2-1, the V gene TRBV9; 7 bases line up with TRBD1. CDR3 size: 15 residues. The germline V gene encodes CDR1 SGDLS and CDR2 YYNGEE. With 0 bases clipped from V and 2 bases from J, the junction kept 2 bases outside the gene matches.

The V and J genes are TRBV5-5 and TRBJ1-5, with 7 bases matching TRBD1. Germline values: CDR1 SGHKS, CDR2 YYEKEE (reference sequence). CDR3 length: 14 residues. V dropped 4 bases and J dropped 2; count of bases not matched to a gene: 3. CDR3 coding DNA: TGTGCCAGCAGCCCAGGGACAGGCAATCAGCCCCAGCATTTT. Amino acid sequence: CASSPGTGNQPQHF. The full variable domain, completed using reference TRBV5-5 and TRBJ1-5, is DAGVTQSPTHLIKTRGQQVTLRCSPISGHKSVSWYQQVLGQGPQFIFQYYEKEERGRGNFPDRFSARQFPNYSSELNVNALLLGDSALYLCASSPGTGNQPQHFGDGTRLSIL.

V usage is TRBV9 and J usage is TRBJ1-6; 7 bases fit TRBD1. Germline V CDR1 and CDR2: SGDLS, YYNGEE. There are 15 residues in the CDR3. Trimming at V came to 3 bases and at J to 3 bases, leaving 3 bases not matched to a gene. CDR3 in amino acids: CASSGTGIYNSPLHF. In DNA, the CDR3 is TGTGCCAGCAGCGGGACAGGTATCTATAATTCACCCCTCCACTTT.

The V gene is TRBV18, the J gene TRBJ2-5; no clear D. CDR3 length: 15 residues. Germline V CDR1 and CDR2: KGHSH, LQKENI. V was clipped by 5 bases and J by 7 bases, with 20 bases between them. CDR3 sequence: CASSSSGSSAATQYF. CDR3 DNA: TGTGCCAGCTCATCCTCCGGGTCTTCGGCGGCGACCCAGTACTTC. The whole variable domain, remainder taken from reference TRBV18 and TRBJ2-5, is NAGVMQNPRHLVRRRGQEARLRCSPMKGHSHVYWYRQLPEEGLKFMVYLQKENIIDESGMPKERFSAEFPKEGPSILRIQQVVRGDSAAYFCASSSSGSSAATQYFGPGTRLLVL.

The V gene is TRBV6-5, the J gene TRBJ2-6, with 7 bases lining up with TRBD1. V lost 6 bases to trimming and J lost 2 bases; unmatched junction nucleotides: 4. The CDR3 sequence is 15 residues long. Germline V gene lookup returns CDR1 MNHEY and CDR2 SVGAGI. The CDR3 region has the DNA TGTGCCAGCAGGGGCGACAGGGCTGGGGCCAACGTCCTGACTTTC. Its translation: CASRGDRAGANVLTF.

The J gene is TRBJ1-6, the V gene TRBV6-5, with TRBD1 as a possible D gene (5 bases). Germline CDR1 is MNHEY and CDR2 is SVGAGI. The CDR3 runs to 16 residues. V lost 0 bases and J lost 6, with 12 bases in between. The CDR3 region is CASSYSGGRLNSPLHF. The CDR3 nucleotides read TGTGCCAGCAGTTACTCCGGGGGACGGCTTAATTCACCCCTCCACTTT.

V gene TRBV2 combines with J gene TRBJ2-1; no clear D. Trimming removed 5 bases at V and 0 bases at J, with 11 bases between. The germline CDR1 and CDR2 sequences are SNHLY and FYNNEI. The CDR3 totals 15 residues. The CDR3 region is CASSPVTSSYNEQFF. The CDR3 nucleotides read TGTGCCAGCAGTCCTGTAACGAGCTCCTACAATGAGCAGTTCTTC.

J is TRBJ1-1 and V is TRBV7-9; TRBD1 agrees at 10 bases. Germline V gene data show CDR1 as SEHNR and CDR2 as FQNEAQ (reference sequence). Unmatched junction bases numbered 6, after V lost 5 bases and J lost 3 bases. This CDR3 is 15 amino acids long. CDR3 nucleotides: TGTGCCAGCAGCAACCGACAGGGGGCGCACACTGAAGCTTTCTTT. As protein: CASSNRQGAHTEAFF.

The CDR3 region is CASSLVVDSRISDTGELFF. CDR3 sequence (DNA): TGCGCCAGCAGCTTGGTTGTCGACTCCCGAATTTCGGACACCGGGGAGCTGTTTTTT. This chain links TRBV5-1 with TRBJ2-2; the D is unclear. The V end was cut by 0 bases, the J end by 3 bases, with 21 bases between. The CDR3 covers 19 residues. CDR1 is SGHRS and CDR2 is YFSETQ in the germline V gene.

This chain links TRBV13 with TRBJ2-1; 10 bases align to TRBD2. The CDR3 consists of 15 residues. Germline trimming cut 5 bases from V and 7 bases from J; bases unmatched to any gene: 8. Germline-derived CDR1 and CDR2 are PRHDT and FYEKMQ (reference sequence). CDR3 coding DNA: TGTGCCAGCAGCACACCCGGGACTAGCGAGAATGAGCAGTTCTTC. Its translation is CASSTPGTSENEQFF.

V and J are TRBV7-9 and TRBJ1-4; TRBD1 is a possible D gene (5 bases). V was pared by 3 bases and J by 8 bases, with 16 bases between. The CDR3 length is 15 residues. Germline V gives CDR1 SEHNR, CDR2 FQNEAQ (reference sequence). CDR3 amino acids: CASSFTGSRSEKLFF. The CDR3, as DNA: TGTGCCAGCAGCTTTACAGGAAGCCGGTCGGAAAAACTGTTTTTT.

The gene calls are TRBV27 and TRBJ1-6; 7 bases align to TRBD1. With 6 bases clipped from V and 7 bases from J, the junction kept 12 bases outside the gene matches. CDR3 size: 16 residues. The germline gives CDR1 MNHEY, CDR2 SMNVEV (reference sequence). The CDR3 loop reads CASRTLRQGGNSPLHF. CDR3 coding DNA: TGTGCCAGCAGGACCTTACGACAGGGAGGAAATTCACCCCTCCACTTT.

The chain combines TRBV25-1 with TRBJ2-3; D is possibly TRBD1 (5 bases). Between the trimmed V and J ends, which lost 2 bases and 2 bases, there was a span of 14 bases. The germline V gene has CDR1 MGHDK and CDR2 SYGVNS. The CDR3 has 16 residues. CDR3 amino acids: CASSEHIAGYTDTQYF. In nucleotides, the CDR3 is TGTGCCAGCAGTGAACATATCGCAGGGTACACAGATACGCAGTATTTT.

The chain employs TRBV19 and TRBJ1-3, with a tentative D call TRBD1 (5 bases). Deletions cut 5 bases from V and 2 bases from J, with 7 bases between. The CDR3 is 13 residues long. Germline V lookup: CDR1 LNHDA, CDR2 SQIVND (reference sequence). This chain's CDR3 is CASSPGTGNTIYF. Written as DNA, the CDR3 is TGTGCCAGTAGTCCAGGGACTGGAAACACCATATATTTT. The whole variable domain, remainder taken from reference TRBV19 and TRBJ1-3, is DGGITQSPKYLFRKEGQNVTLSCEQNLNHDAMYWYRQDPGQGLRLIYYSQIVNDFQKGDIAEGYSVSREKKESFPLTVTSAQKNPTAFYLCASSPGTGNTIYFGEGSWLTVV.